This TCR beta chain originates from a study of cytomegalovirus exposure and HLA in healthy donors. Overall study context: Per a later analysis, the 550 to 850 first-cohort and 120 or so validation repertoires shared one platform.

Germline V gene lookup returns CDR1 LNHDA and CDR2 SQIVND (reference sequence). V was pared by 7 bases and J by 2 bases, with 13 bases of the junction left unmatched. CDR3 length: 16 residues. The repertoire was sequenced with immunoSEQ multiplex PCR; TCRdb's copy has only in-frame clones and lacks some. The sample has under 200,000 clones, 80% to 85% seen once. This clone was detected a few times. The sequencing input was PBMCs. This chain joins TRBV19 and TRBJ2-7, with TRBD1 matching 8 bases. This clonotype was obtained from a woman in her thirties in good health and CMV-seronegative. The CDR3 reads CASTMTTGTGAYEQYF. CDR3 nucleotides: TGTGCCAGTACCATGACCACGGGGACAGGTGCCTACGAGCAGTACTTC.